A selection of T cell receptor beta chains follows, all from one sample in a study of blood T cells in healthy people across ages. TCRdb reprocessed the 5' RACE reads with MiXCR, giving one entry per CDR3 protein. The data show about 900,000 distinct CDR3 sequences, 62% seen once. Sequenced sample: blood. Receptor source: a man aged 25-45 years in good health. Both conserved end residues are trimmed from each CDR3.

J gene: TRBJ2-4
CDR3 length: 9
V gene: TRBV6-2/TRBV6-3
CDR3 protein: ASSHSRVQY

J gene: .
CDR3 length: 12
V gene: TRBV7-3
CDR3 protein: ASSLLSRGETQY

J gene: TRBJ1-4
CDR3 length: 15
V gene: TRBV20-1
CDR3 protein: SARRTGLGKLNEKLF

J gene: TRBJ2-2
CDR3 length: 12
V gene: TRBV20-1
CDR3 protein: SARLTMHTGELF

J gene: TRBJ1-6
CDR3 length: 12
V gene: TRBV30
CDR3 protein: AWSAGTANSPLH

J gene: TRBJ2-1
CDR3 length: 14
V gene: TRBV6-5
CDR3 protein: ASSPPTLTHYNEQF

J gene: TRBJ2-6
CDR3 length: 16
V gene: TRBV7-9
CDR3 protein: ASSSVLTGRTGANVLT

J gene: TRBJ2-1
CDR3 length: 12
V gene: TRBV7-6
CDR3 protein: ANSSGLAGNEQF

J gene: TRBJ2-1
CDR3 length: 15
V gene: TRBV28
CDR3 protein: ASRPSYSGNPYNEQF

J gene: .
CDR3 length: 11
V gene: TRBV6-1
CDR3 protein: ASSRAGPDEQY

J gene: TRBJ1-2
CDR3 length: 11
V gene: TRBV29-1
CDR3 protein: SVESWGQNGYT

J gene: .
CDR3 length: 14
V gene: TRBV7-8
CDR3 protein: ASSLTLRGTGETQY

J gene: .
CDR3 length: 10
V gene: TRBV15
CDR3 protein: ATSARLDEQY

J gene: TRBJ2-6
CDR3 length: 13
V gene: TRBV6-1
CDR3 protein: ASSGQGSGANVLT

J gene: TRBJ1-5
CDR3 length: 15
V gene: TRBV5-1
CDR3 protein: ASSLGGGPYSNQPQH

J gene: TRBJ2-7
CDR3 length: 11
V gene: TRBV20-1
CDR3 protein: SAEGTGSYEQY

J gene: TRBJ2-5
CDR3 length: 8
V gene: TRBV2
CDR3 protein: ASEQETQY

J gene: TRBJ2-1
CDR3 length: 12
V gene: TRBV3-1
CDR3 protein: ASNPSGGASEQF

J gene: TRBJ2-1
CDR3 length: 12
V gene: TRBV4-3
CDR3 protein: ASSQSLANNEQF

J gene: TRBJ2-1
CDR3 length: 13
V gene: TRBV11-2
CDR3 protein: ASSLGTTAYNEQF

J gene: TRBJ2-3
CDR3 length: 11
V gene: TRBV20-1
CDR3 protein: SSPTGSTDTQY

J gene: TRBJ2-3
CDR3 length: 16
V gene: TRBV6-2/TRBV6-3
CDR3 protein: ASSYAQQDVKLTDTQY

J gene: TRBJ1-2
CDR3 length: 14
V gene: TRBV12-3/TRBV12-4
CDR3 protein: ASSFETSTVNYGYT

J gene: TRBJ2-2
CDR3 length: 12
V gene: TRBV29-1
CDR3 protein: SVAERGSTGELF

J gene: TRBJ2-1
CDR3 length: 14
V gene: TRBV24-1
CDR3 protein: ATSDPTRGGRNEQF

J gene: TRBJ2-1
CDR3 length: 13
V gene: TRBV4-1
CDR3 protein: ASSLSQDLRREQF

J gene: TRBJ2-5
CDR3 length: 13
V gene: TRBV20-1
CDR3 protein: SAGNRDRGQETQY

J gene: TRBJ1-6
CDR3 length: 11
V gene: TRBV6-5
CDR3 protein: ASRPGQGSPLH

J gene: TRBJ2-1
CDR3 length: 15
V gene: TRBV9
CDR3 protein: ASSVQAGTGIHNEQF

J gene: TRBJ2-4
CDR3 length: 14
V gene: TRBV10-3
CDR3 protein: AISDRWDLAKNIQY

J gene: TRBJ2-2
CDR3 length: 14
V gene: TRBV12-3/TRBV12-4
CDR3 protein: ASSYLGRPNTGELF

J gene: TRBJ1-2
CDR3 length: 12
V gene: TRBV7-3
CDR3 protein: ASSLSLAGDGYT

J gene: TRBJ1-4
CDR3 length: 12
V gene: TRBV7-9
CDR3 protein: ASSTQTGHEKLF

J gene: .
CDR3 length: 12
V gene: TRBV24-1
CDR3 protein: ATSDPGLASEQY

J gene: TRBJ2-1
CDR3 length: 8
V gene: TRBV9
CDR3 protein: ASVANEQF

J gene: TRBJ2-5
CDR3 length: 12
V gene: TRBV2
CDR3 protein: ASRILAIQETQY

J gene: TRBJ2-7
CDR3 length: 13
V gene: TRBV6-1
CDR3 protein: ASRGTGPSSYEQY

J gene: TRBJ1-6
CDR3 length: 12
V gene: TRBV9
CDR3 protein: ASSGGGSGSPLH

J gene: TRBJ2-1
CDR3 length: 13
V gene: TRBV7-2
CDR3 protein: ASSLARGHYNEQF

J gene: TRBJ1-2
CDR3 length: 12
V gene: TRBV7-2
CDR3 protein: ASSPSSPGYGYT

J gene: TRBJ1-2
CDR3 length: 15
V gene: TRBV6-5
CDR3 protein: ASSYQTGTVNNYGYT

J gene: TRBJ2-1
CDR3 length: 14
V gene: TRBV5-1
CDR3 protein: ASSIGQGASYNEQF

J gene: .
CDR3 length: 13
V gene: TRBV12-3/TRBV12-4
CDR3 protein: ASSSGLAREETQY

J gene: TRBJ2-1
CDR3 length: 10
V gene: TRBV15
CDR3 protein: ATSSTSSEQF

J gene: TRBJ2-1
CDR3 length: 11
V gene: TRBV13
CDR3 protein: ASSQSVDNEQF